The clone carrying this TCR beta chain has only a few counts. Its target is unknown. Germline V gene data show CDR1 as MDHEN and CDR2 as SYDVKM. Trimming took 4 bases from V and 6 from J, leaving 6 bases between them. The CDR3 extends over 11 amino acids. A second PCR, run for roughly 7 to 11 cycles, used a sample-barcoded 5' primer plus a J-beta primer mix. TCRdb recomputed calls from the 5' RACE reads with MiXCR, one row per CDR3 protein. This sample carries around 990,000 distinct CDR3 sequences, about 25% of them seen once, and the ten largest clones take about 0.8%. The data belong to a study of blood T cells in healthy people across ages. Study-level findings and limits: CMV infection status of these donors was not known.

These data were also filed under a second study, of T cells of mothers and their children.

Sequences were obtained from blood. This TCR was recovered from a girl aged 2 to 9 in good health. This rearrangement joins TRBV28 to TRBJ2-5, with D unresolved. CDR3 residues: CASSSLQTQYF. The CDR3 bases are TGTGCCAGCAGTTCTCTTCAGACCCAGTACTTC.